The entry below gives a single T cell receptor beta chain sequence along with its context. Its matching antigen is unknown. The entry originates in a study of regulatory T cells in long-lasting Graves disease. Looking at the study overall: A definition of persistent Graves' disease required over 5 years of antithyroid drugs plus positive TSH receptor antibodies. The study's findings and limits: Segments TRBV28, TRBJ1-2 and TRBJ2-5 showed preferential usage in persistent disease.

Sample time point: persistent/refractory GD, antithyroid drugs over 5 years with positive TRAb. Extracted PBMC RNA gave rise to the TCR library. An endocrinology unit in Xi'an, China, supplied the patients. The V gene lost 6 bases and the J gene lost 6 bases, with 18 bases spanning the gap. Germline values: CDR1 MNHNS, CDR2 SASEGT. The length of the CDR3 is 14 residues. Construction of the TCR beta libraries employed iRepertoire HTBI primers in conjunction with Arm-PCR of CDR3 regions. As processed by the authors: Among the samples, around 60 TRBV and 13 to 15 TRBJ segments were identified. Using its own MiXCR run on the multiplex PCR reads, TCRdb lists one record per CDR3 protein. Here the V and J calls rest on TCRdb's processing, not on the authors' analysis. Found here are more than 300,000 distinct CDR3 sequences, about 23% of them singletons; the top ten hold approximately 27%.

The sequence came from a woman in her 40s with Graves disease. The rearrangement links TRBV6-1 to TRBJ2-7, with D uncertain. The specimen comprised peripheral blood mononuclear cells (PBMCs), sampled when the disease was refractory, from a patient treated with antithyroid drugs. The DNA of the CDR3 is TGTGCCAGCAGACCCCATGAGGATTTGAGCGAGCAGTACTTC. This codes for CASRPHEDLSEQYF.